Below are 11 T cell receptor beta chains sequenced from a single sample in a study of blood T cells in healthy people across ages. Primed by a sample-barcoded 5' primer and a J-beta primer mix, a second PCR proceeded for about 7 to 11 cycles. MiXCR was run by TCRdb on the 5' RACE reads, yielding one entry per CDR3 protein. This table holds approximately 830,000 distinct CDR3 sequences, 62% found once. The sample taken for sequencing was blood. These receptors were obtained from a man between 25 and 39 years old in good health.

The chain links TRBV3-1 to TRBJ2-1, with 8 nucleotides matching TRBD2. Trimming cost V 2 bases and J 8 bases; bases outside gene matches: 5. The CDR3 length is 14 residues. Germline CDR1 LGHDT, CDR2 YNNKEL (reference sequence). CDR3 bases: TGTGCCAGCAGCCAAATCGGGAGGGCCGATGAGCAGTTCTTC. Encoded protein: CASSQIGRADEQFF.

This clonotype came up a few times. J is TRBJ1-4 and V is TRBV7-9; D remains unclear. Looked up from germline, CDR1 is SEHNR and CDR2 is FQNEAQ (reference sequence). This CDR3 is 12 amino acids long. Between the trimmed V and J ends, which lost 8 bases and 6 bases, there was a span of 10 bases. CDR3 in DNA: TGTGCCAGCGGTCCCACTGATGAAAAACTGTTTTTT. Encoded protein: CASGPTDEKLFF.

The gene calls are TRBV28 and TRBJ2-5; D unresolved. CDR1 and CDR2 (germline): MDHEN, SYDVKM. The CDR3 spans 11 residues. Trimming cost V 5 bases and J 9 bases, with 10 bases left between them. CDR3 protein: CASSAAPAQYF. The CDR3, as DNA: TGTGCCAGCAGTGCCGCGCCTGCCCAGTACTTC.

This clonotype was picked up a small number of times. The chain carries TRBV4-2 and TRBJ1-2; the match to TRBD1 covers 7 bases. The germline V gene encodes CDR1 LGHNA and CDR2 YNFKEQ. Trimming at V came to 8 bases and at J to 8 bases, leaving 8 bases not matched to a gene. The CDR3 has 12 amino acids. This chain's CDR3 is CASAVQGYGYTF. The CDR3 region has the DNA TGTGCCAGCGCCGTACAGGGGTACGGCTACACCTTC.

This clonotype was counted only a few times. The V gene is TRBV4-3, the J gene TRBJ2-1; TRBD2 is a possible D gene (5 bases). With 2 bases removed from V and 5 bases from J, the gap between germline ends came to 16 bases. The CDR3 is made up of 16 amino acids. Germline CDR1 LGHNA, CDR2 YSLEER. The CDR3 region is CASSQLGDLRNNEQFF. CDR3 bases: TGCGCCAGCAGCCAATTGGGAGACCTAAGGAACAATGAGCAGTTCTTC.

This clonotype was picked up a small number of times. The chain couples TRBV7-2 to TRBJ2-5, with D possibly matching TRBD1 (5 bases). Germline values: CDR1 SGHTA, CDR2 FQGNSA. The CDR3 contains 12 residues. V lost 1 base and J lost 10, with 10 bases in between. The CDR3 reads CASSLGAGFQYF. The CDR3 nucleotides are TGTGCCAGCAGCTTAGGGGCAGGGTTCCAGTACTTC.

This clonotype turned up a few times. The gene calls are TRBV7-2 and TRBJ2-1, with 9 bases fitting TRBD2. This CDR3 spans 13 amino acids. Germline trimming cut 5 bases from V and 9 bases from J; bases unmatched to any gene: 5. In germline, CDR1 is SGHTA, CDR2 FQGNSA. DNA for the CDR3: TGTGCCAGCAGCCCCCTAGCGGGGACTGAGCAGTTCTTC. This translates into CASSPLAGTEQFF.

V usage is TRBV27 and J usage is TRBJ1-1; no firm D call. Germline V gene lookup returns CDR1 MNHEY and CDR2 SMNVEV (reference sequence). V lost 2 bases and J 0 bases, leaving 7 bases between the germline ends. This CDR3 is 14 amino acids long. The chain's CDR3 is CASSLARMNTEAFF. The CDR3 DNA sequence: TGTGCCAGCAGTTTAGCGAGGATGAACACTGAAGCTTTCTTT.

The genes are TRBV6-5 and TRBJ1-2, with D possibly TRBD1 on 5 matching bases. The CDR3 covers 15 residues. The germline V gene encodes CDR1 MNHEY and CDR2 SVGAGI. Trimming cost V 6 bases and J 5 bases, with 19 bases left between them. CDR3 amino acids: CASSLRGPTPYGYTF. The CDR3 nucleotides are TGTGCCAGCAGCCTAAGGGGACCGACCCCGTATGGCTACACCTTC.

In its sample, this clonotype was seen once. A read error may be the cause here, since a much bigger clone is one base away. The CDR3 loop reads CSVATSQGGEQFF. As DNA, the CDR3 is TGCAGCGTTGCGACTTCACAGGGTGGTGAGCAGTTCTTC. J is TRBJ2-1 and V is TRBV29-1, with D tentatively TRBD1 (6 bases). CDR3 size: 13 residues. The V gene's germline CDR1 is SQVTM and CDR2 ANQGSEA. Trimming took 4 bases from V and 9 from J, leaving 16 bases between them.

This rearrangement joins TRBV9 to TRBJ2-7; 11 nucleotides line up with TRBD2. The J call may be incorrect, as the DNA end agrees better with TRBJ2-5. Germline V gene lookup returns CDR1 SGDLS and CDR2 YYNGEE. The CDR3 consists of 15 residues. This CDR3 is CASSVSGGASETQYF. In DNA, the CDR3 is TGTGCCAGCAGCGTTAGCGGGGGGGCGAGCGAGACCCAGTACTTC.